The entry below describes one T cell receptor (beta chain). The CDR3 consists of 15 residues. V shed 6 bases and J shed 4 bases, with 16 bases lying between them. These data originate in a study of blood T cells in healthy people across ages. Primers used in a second PCR of roughly 6 to 11 cycles were a sample-barcoded 5' primer and a J-beta primer mix. A tag from a template-switch adaptor with 12 random nucleotides marked each cDNA molecule. TCRdb analysed the 5' RACE reads with MiXCR anew, one entry per CDR3 protein. This sample has 850,000 to 1,000,000 distinct CDR3 sequences, with roughly half found just once.

The clonotype was recovered from a woman aged 55 to 70 in good health. What was sequenced was blood. The chain has TRBV12-3 or TRBV12-4 and TRBJ2-4; either TRBD1 or TRBD2 may supply D (5 bases each). This chain's CDR3 is CASRKQGVGKNIQYF. CDR3 bases: TGTGCCAGCAGAAAGCAGGGAGTTGGGAAAAACATTCAGTACTTC.